Given below is one TCR beta chain in context. Sequenced by immunoSEQ multiplex PCR; TCRdb stores in-frame clones only, minus some. The data show 87,000 or so clones, with 75% to 90% seen just once and around 2.9% held by the top ten. The data derive from a study of blood T cell repertoires in COVID-19. Study details: Acute and convalescent COVID-19 specimens originated in the United States, Italy and Spain. T cells, B-cell-depleted T cells, or PBMCs supplied cDNA or gDNA.

Trimming took 8 bases from V and 8 from J; bases not matched to a gene: 9. The length of the CDR3 is 14 residues. Germline assignment: CDR1 LNHDA and CDR2 SQIVND (reference sequence). This chain joins TRBV19 and TRBJ1-6; 7 bases are a match to TRBD1. This clonotype was obtained from a woman in her fifties or sixties with active or convalescent COVID-19. Sequencing was done on a sample of peripheral blood. The CDR3, as DNA: TGTGCCAGTGCGGACAGGCCGAGGGATTCACCCCTCCACTTT. Translating gives CASADRPRDSPLHF. Full variable domain (remainder filled in from reference TRBV19 and TRBJ1-6): DGGITQSPKYLFRKEGQNVTLSCEQNLNHDAMYWYRQDPGQGLRLIYYSQIVNDFQKGDIAEGYSVSREKKESFPLTVTSAQKNPTAFYLCASADRPRDSPLHFGNGTRLTVT.